This T cell receptor beta chain was retrieved from a study of patients and donors after allogeneic stem cell transplantation. TCRdb analysed the RT-PCR reads with MiXCR anew, one entry per CDR3 protein. The profile shows hundreds of thousands of distinct CDR3 sequences, about a sixth of them singletons. CDR1 is SGHDN, CDR2 FVKESK, per germline. Between the trimmed V and J ends, which lost 4 bases and 5 bases, there was a span of 17 bases. This CDR3 is 15 amino acids long. This clonotype was seen only a few times. Sequencing used blood, either unsorted or a sorted T cell fraction (not recorded which). This chain joins TRBV14 and TRBJ2-5; unclear D gene. The source of this sequence is a human donor who was either an allogeneic HSCT recipient or a stem cell or donor lymphocyte infusion donor (not recorded which). It is not recorded whose cells these are; they may come from a transplant donor. The CDR3 coding sequence is TGTGCCAGCAGCCCCGGATTCGTGAGGAGCGAGACCCAGTACTTC. Its protein is CASSPGFVRSETQYF.